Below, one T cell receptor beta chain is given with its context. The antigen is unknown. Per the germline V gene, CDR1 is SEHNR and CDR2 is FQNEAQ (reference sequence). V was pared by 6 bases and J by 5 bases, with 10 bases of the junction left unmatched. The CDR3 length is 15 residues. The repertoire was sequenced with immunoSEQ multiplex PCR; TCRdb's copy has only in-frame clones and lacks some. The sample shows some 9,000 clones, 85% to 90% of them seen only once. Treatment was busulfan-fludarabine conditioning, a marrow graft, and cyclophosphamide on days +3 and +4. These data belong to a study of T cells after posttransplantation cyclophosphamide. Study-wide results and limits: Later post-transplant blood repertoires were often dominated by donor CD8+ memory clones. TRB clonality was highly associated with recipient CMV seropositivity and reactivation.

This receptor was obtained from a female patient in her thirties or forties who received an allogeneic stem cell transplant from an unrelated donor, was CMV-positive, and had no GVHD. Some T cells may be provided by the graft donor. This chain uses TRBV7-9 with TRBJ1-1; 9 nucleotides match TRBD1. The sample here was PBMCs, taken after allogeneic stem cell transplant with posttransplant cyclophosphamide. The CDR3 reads CASRDLRDRDTEAFF. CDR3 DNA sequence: TGTGCCAGCAGAGACCTCCGGGACAGGGATACTGAAGCTTTCTTT.